Listed here is a single TCR beta chain. This clonotype was counted a few times. Its cognate antigen has yet to be identified. Base qualities are not provided; no much larger clone lies one nucleotide away. These data belong to a study of blood T cells in healthy people across ages (dated by TCRdb to between 2015 and 2016). In the study overall: In model experiments, template switching captured about one uniquely barcoded TCR beta cDNA molecule for every two T cells. To avoid experimental bias, donors of different ages were distributed randomly across sequencing lanes. Using deep sequencing normalized with unique cDNA molecular identifiers, the study measured how TCR beta repertoire diversity changes with age. Donors were grouped into four age groups: young (average approximately 16 years), middle-aged (less than 40), aged (roughly 67) and long-lived (less than 85). Two additional independent replicas of 1 million unique cDNA reads from the same blood draw were analyzed for two donors (one aged 18 to 30 and one aged 80 or older). General findings and caveats noted by the study authors: Because profiling used bulk unsorted PBMCs, naive and antigen-experienced compartments could not be compared conclusively. Estimates of total diversity from one million sequenced T cells were regarded as lower bounds and underestimates. Observed TCR beta diversity correlated strongly with the percentage of naive T cells measured by flow cytometry. Observed TCR beta diversity per million T cells fell roughly linearly with age, and a significant reduction was already apparent by age roughly 40. Compared with the aged group, the long-lived group had more naive CD4+ T cells, fewer expanded clones and increased TCR diversity, a pattern suggesting age selection. Because the CMV infection status of the donors was unknown, age-related changes in expanded clonotypes may potentially have been confounded.

Preparation of the library involved 5' RACE. Data came from an Illumina HiSeq 2500. A second PCR of roughly 7 to 11 cycles was performed with a sample-barcoded 5' primer and a J-beta primer mix. A template-switch 5' adaptor carrying 12 random nucleotides introduced a unique molecular identifier onto each TCR beta cDNA molecule. At least 2.5 million CDR3-containing paired-end reads were obtained from each sample. All of the RNA was converted into first-strand cDNA using the Mint cDNA synthesis kit, with a TRBC-specific oligonucleotide serving as the primer. All cDNA was treated with uracil-DNA glycosylase and then went through a first 18-cycle PCR with the universal primers M1SS and BC2_uni_R. The original pipeline was this. Each sample was normalized by randomly selecting 1 million high-quality reads, each carrying a distinct molecular identifier. Instead of being binned into consensus sequences, reads that shared molecular identifiers were thrown out. MiTCR, run with a Q25 quality threshold and the strictest error-elimination algorithm, handled CDR3 identification, clonotype clustering and error correction. Lower-bound total TCR beta diversity was estimated with a nonparametric unseen species model using Euler transformation. The public reads were quality trimmed at Q25 with fastp and then assembled into clones with MiXCR by TCRdb, keeping productive beta chains. Each CDR3 protein gets just one entry, which takes the most common genes and DNA from the rows behind it. TCRdb's processing, not the study's, gives the V and J calls here. The sample contains just under 750,000 distinct CDR3 sequences, approximately 21% of them found a single time. The ten largest clones add up to roughly 22% of the sample.

Donors were 39 systemically healthy Caucasian individuals from Russia aged roughly 6 to 90 years. Each donor gave around 9.8 milliliters of peripheral blood, collected into EDTA-treated Vacutainer tubes. Ficoll-Paque density-gradient centrifugation was used to isolate PBMCs, with at least 6 million obtained per sample. Trizol reagent was used to extract total RNA from PBMCs, with at least 5.5 micrograms per sample. Naive CD45RAhigh/CD27high T cell percentages were measured by flow cytometry on a PBMC aliquot from every donor. The germline V gene yields MDHEN for CDR1 and SYDVKM for CDR2. The CDR3 measures 13 amino acids from cysteine to phenylalanine. Here the CDR3 DNA is all that survives: 39 bases in frame from base 1. Trimming takes 3 bases from V and 5 bases from J, and the germline ends sit 7 bases apart.

This receptor chain uses TRBV28 and TRBJ2-2, with TRBD1 tentatively as D gene (6 bases match). This sequence originates from a man in his 70s in good health. The source material was blood. Here is the DNA: TGTGCCAGCAGTTTCGGACAGACCGGGGAGCTGTTTTTT. It specifies CASSFGQTGELFF.